This T cell receptor beta chain was found in a study of shared clonotypes between healthy human individuals. Regarding the study as a whole: Some naive CD4 clonotypes, roughly 5%, turned up in common across four donors.

Sorted-subset replicate PCR reactions contained 200 ng DNA, corresponding to about 30,000 T cell genomes. Sequenced by immunoSEQ multiplex PCR; TCRdb stores in-frame clones only, minus some. The sample contains 550,000 to 800,000 clones, about 74% of which appear only once. With regard to this clone: Its antigen remains unidentified.

V was pared by 0 bases and J by 3 bases, with 18 bases between. CDR1 is MDHEN and CDR2 is SYDVKM in the germline V gene. The CDR3 is 18 amino acids. The sequence was collected from a woman between 25 and 40 years old in good health. Input material: memory CD4+ T cells sorted from blood. Documented subset: CD45RA-negative fraction. The V call is TRBV28, the J call TRBJ2-1; D might be TRBD2 (5 bases). CDR3 nucleotide sequence: TGTGCCAGCAGTTTATGGGCGGGCGGTACCTTTATCTACAATGAGCAGTTCTTC. This translates into CASSLWAGGTFIYNEQFF.